The T cell receptor beta chain under discussion was sequenced for a study of cytomegalovirus exposure and HLA in healthy donors. Regarding the study as a whole: The listing of fewer than 200 TCR beta chains classed them as cytomegalovirus-associated.

Germline trimming cut 5 bases from V and 4 bases from J; bases unmatched to any gene: 16. This CDR3 spans 18 amino acids. Germline V gene sequence: CDR1 SGHTA, CDR2 FQGNSA. The repertoire was sequenced with immunoSEQ multiplex PCR; TCRdb's copy has only in-frame clones and lacks some. In the table there are fewer than 300,000 clones, around nine tenths of which are singletons. As to this clone: Its antigen is unidentified.

Donors came from a validation cohort of about 120 subjects, distinct from the first 666-subject cohort. This sequence joins TRBV7-2 and TRBJ2-2; TRBD2 matches at 7 bases. The receptor was isolated from a woman aged 18 to 35 in good health and CMV-seronegative. The sample consisted of PBMCs. CDR3 sequence reads: CASSPPRFAGVITGELFF. CDR3 nucleotide sequence: TGTGCCAGCAGCCCCCCCCGGTTTGCGGGAGTCATCACCGGGGAGCTGTTTTTT.